This T cell receptor (beta chain) was found in a study of T cells after yellow fever vaccination. Germline V CDR1 and CDR2: SGHRS, YFSETQ. The CDR3 runs 14 residues. Trimming shortened V by 0 bases and J by 1 base, and 4 bases separated the two germline ends. This clonotype came up many times. TCRdb fed the 5' RACE reads into MiXCR, producing one record per CDR3 protein. The sample contains approximately 340,000 distinct CDR3 sequences, 8.7% of which appear only once. The sample here was PBMCs, taken on the day of the first yellow fever vaccination. The TCR originated in a man aged 18 to 29 who received the YFV17D yellow fever vaccine. This rearrangement joins TRBV5-1 to TRBJ2-2; D is unclear. This CDR3 is CASSLAWNTGELFF. Here the CDR3 DNA reads TGCGCCAGCAGCTTGGCCTGGAACACCGGGGAGCTGTTTTTT.